The 12 T cell receptor beta chains below all came from one sample that was sequenced in a study of T cells in localized non-small cell lung cancer. The method was immunoSEQ multiplex PCR; TCRdb's version includes in-frame clones alone and lacks a portion of them. The repertoire holds 70,000 or so clones, with about four fifths as singletons. Sample: peripheral blood, taken before any cancer treatment. The receptor set was obtained from a female donor over 55 with stage I lung adenocarcinoma.

The rearrangement joins TRBV4-2 to TRBJ2-7; D might be TRBD1 (5 bases). The CDR3 extends over 16 amino acids. The V gene lost 0 bases and the J gene lost 0 bases, with 12 bases spanning the gap. The V gene's germline CDR1 is LGHNA and CDR2 YNFKEQ. The CDR3 sequence is CASSQDLETASYEQYF. CDR3 bases: TGTGCCAGCAGCCAAGATCTCGAGACAGCCTCCTACGAGCAGTACTTC.

Only one count was recorded for this clone. The chain has TRBV27 and TRBJ2-3, with 7 positions matching TRBD2. J lost 6 bases, V lost 2 bases, and 5 bases had no gene match. This CDR3 has 14 residues. Germline V CDR1 and CDR2: MNHEY, SMNVEV (reference sequence). DNA of the CDR3: TGTGCCAGCAGTTTAACTAGCGCTAGGGATACGCAGTATTTT. Its protein product is CASSLTSARDTQYF.

This chain links TRBV6-6 with TRBJ2-7; 9 positions agree with TRBD2. Germline V gene lookup returns CDR1 MNHNY and CDR2 SVGAGI (reference sequence). V lost 5 bases, J lost 2 bases, and 7 bases stayed unmatched. The length of the CDR3 is 15 residues. The CDR3 bases are TGTGCCAGCAGTCTTAGCGGGAGTGCCGCCTACGAGCAGTACTTC. This encodes CASSLSGSAAYEQYF.

This chain uses TRBV6-5 with TRBJ1-1; possible D gene TRBD1, 5 bases. Per germline, CDR1 MNHEY and CDR2 SVGAGI. This CDR3 spans 12 amino acids. Trimming took 0 bases from V and 10 from J, leaving 9 bases between them. For the CDR3, the DNA is TGTGCCAGCAGTTACTCGGGGGGAGGAGCTTTCTTT. Translating gives CASSYSGGGAFF.

The rearrangement links TRBV7-6 to TRBJ1-3; weak D call: TRBD1 (6 bases). Trimming removed 3 bases at V and 0 bases at J, with 12 bases between. The CDR3 spans 16 residues. Germline V gene data show CDR1 as SGHVS and CDR2 as FNYEAQ. Here the CDR3 DNA reads TGTGCCAGCAGCTTCAGGGGCTCTTTCTCTGGAAACACCATATATTTT. Translated: CASSFRGSFSGNTIYF.

The rearrangement links TRBV9 to TRBJ2-2, with a possible D match to TRBD2 (6 bases). V was cut by 4 bases and J by 1 base, with 14 bases left in between. The germline CDR1 and CDR2 sequences are SGDLS and YYNGEE. There are 16 residues in the CDR3. CDR3 loop: CASSSSGGRNTGELFF. The CDR3 nucleotides read TGTGCCAGCAGCTCCAGTGGGGGGAGGAACACCGGGGAGCTGTTTTTT.

V and J are TRBV5-4 and TRBJ2-1; TRBD2 is a possible D gene (5 bases). This CDR3 spans 11 amino acids. Germline V gene lookup returns CDR1 SGHNT and CDR2 YYREEE (reference sequence). Trimming shortened V by 6 bases and J by 9 bases, and 10 bases separated the two germline ends. The CDR3 nucleotides read TGTGCCAGCACCCTCGAGGGTGAGCAGTTCTTC. It specifies CASTLEGEQFF.

The chain employs TRBV9 and TRBJ2-3; D is tentatively TRBD1 or TRBD2 (5 bases each). CDR1 is SGDLS and CDR2 is YYNGEE in the germline V gene. The V end was cut by 2 bases, the J end by 0 bases, with 13 bases between. CDR3 size: 16 residues. The CDR3 DNA follows: TGTGCCAGCAGCGTTGGGACCGCCCCTAGCACAGATACGCAGTATTTT. Translated: CASSVGTAPSTDTQYF.

The chain links TRBV5-1 to TRBJ2-7, with 9 nucleotides matching TRBD1. Trimming removed 5 bases from V and 2 bases from J; junction bases left unmatched: 8. CDR3 length: 15 residues. CDR1 is SGHRS, CDR2 YFSETQ, per germline. In DNA, the CDR3 is TGCGCCAGCAGTGAGGGACAGGGACGGACCTACGAGCAGTACTTC. It codes for CASSEGQGRTYEQYF. The variable domain in full, with the rest retrieved from reference TRBV5-1 and TRBJ2-7, is KAGVTQTPRYLIKTRGQQVTLSCSPISGHRSVSWYQQTPGQGLQFLFEYFSETQRNKGNFPGRFSGRQFSNSRSEMNVSTLELGDSALYLCASSEGQGRTYEQYFGPGTRLTVT.

The chain joins TRBV21-1 to TRBJ1-3. TRBV21-1 is marked as a pseudogene. This CDR3 has 21 amino acids. The CDR3 DNA reads as TGTGCCAGCAGCCTACGATGTGGGGTGGTCGGGTCACGAAAGGAGGGAAACACCATATATTTT. Translation: CASSLRCGVVGSRKEGNTIYF.

This chain uses TRBV14 with TRBJ2-1, with D uncertain. The V gene lost 1 base and the J gene lost 2 bases, with 3 bases spanning the gap. Germline V CDR1 and CDR2: SGHDN, FVKESK. The CDR3 covers 13 residues. The CDR3 here is CASSQVPYNEQFF. In DNA form, the CDR3 reads TGTGCCAGCAGCCAAGTTCCCTACAATGAGCAGTTCTTC.

The chain carries TRBV7-3 and TRBJ2-3, with TRBD2 matching 8 bases. This CDR3 contains 18 residues. J gave up 5 bases and V 0 bases, and 13 bases lay outside the gene matches. Germline V CDR1 and CDR2: SGHTA, FQGTGA. Written as DNA, the CDR3 is TGTGCCAGCAGCTTAACCTCAGTGCGTGGCGGGGGGTTAGATACGCAGTATTTT. Translation gives CASSLTSVRGGGLDTQYF.